These 10 T cell receptor beta chains share one sample of origin, sequenced in a study of identical twins. TCRdb fed the 5' RACE reads into MiXCR, producing one record per CDR3 protein. Among fewer than 550,000 distinct CDR3 sequences listed, 15% were seen once. Separately, the same data were catalogued under a study of yellow fever vaccine responses in identical twins.

The sequencing input was CD4+ T cells sorted from blood. The receptors come from a woman in her late teens or twenties in good health.

This clonotype was seen only a few times. The rearrangement joins TRBV10-3 to TRBJ2-2, with 7 bases lining up with TRBD1. This CDR3 comprises 16 residues. Germline CDR1 and CDR2: ENHRY and SYGVKD. The ends lost 6 bases at V and 0 bases at J; junction bases unmatched: 7. The CDR3 reads CAIRTLTGTNTGELFF. The CDR3 DNA follows: TGTGCCATCAGGACCTTGACAGGGACGAACACCGGGGAGCTGTTTTTT.

This clonotype was seen many times. The chain employs TRBV27 and TRBJ2-1; TRBD2 aligns across 7 bases. Trimming cost V 6 bases and J 6 bases; bases outside gene matches: 2. CDR3 size: 12 residues. Germline CDR1 reads MNHEY; CDR2 reads SMNVEV (reference sequence). The CDR3 reads CASSSSGNEQFF. The CDR3 coding sequence is TGTGCCAGCAGCTCTAGCGGCAATGAGCAGTTCTTC.

The chain is built from TRBV15 and TRBJ2-2; 10 positions match TRBD1. V lost 2 bases and J lost 5; bases outside the gene matches: 8. The length of the CDR3 is 17 residues. The germline gives CDR1 LNHNV, CDR2 YYDKDF (reference sequence). CDR3 loop: CATSRMTGGVKTGELFF. Here the CDR3 DNA reads TGTGCCACCAGCAGAATGACAGGGGGCGTCAAGACCGGGGAGCTGTTTTTT. Full variable domain (missing parts from reference TRBV15 and TRBJ2-2): DAMVIQNPRYQVTQFGKPVTLSCSQTLNHNVMYWYQQKSSQAPKLLFHYYDKDFNNEADTPDNFQSRRPNTSFCFLDIRSPGLGDTAMYLCATSRMTGGVKTGELFFGEGSRLTVL.

The chain links TRBV6-4 to TRBJ2-3; the D gene is possibly TRBD2 (5 bases). V was cut by 4 bases and J by 5 bases, with 10 bases left in between. There are 13 residues in the CDR3. CDR1 is MRHNA and CDR2 is SNTAGT in the germline V gene. The CDR3 loop is CASSVRLIDTQYF. CDR3 DNA: TGTGCCAGCAGTGTACGACTAATAGATACGCAGTATTTT.

The rearrangement links TRBV28 to TRBJ1-5, with TRBD1 identical over 8 bases. The CDR3 sequence is 12 residues long. Germline V gives CDR1 MDHEN, CDR2 SYDVKM. With V trimmed by 6 bases and J by 8 bases, 3 bases remained unmatched. CDR3 sequence (DNA): TGTGCCAGCAGCCCGGACAGGGAGCCCCAGCATTTT. Translated, it gives CASSPDREPQHF.

This chain joins TRBV3-1 and TRBJ2-1; 10 nucleotides align to TRBD2. In germline, CDR1 is LGHDT, CDR2 YNNKEL (reference sequence). CDR3 length equals 16 residues. Trimming removed 4 bases from V and 6 bases from J; junction bases left unmatched: 9. The chain's CDR3 is CASSLGSGGAGNEQFF. The CDR3 coding sequence is TGTGCCAGCAGCCTAGGAAGCGGGGGGGCTGGCAATGAGCAGTTCTTC.

This clonotype was counted a few times. The gene calls are TRBV19 and TRBJ2-1, with D perhaps TRBD1 (5 bases). Trimming stripped 2 bases from V and 0 bases from J, with 8 bases between. In germline, CDR1 is LNHDA, CDR2 SQIVND (reference sequence). This CDR3 has 15 residues. CDR3: CASSIQGTSYNEQFF. CDR3 coding DNA: TGTGCCAGTAGTATACAGGGTACCTCCTACAATGAGCAGTTCTTC.

The rearrangement uses TRBV6-5 and TRBJ2-7; 10 bases match TRBD2. This CDR3 is built from 16 residues. Trimming at V came to 4 bases and at J to 4 bases, leaving 10 bases not matched to a gene. CDR1 is MNHEY and CDR2 is SVGAGI in the germline V gene. In nucleotides, the CDR3 is TGTGCCAGCAGTTCCCCTAGCGGGAGAAGTGGGTACGAGCAGTACTTC. It is translated as CASSSPSGRSGYEQYF.

This clonotype showed up just a few times. The chain employs TRBV5-6 and TRBJ2-3; a possible D gene is TRBD2 (6 bases). This CDR3 comprises 18 residues. The V end lost 4 bases, the J end lost 1 base, and 22 bases lay between the germline ends. The germline V gene has CDR1 SGHDT and CDR2 YYEEEE. As DNA, the CDR3 is TGTGCCAGCAGCAATGTTCCGGGACTCATACGGGGCACAGATACGCAGTATTTT. Its protein is CASSNVPGLIRGTDTQYF.

The rearrangement joins TRBV11-2 to TRBJ2-7; D is unresolved. Per germline, CDR1 SGHAT and CDR2 FQNNGV. The CDR3 runs 15 residues. V was cut by 1 base and J by 4 bases, with 14 bases left in between. CDR3 DNA sequence: TGTGCCAGCAGCTTAGCTTCCCCTCGTGGTTACGAGCAGTACTTC. Translated: CASSLASPRGYEQYF.